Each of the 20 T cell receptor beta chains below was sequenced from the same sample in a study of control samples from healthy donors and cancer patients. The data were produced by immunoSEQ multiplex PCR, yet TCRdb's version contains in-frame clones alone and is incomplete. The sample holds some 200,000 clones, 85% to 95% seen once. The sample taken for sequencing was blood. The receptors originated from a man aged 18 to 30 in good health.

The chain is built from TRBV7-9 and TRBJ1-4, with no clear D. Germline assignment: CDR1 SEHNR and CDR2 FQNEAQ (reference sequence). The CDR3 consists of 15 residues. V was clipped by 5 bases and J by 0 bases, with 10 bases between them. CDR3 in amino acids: CASSPQVATNEKLFF. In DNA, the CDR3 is TGTGCCAGCAGCCCCCAGGTAGCAACTAATGAAAAACTGTTTTTT.

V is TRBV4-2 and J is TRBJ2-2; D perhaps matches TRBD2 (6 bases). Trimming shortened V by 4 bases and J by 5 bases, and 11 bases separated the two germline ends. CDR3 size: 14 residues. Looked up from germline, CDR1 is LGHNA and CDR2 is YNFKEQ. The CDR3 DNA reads TGTGCCAGCAGCCGACTAGAGGGGACCGGGGAGCTGTTTTTT. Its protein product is CASSRLEGTGELFF.

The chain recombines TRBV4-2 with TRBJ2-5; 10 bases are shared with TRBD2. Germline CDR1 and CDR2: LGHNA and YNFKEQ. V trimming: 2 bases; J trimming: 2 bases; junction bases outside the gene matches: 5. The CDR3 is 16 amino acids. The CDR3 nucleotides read TGTGCCAGCAGCCAACCCGGACTAGCGGCACAAGAGACCCAGTACTTC. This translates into CASSQPGLAAQETQYF.

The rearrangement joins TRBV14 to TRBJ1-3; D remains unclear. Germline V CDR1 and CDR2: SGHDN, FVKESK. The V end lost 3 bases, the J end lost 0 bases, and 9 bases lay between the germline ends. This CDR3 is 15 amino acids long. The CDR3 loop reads CASSHLDLSGNTIYF. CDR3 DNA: TGTGCCAGCAGCCACTTGGACCTCTCTGGAAACACCATATATTTT. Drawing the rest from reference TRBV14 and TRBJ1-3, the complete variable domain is EAGVTQFPSHSVIEKGQTVTLRCDPISGHDNLYWYRRVMGKEIKFLLHFVKESKQDESGMPNNRFLAERTGGTYSTLKVQPAELEDSGVYFCASSHLDLSGNTIYFGEGSWLTVV.

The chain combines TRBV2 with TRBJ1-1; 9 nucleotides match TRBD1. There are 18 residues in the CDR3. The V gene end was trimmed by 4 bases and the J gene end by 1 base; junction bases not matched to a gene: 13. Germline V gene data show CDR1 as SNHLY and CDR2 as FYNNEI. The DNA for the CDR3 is TGTGCCAGCAGTGGAAGCGCGAACAGGGGGCTCGGGAACACTGAAGCTTTCTTT. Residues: CASSGSANRGLGNTEAFF.

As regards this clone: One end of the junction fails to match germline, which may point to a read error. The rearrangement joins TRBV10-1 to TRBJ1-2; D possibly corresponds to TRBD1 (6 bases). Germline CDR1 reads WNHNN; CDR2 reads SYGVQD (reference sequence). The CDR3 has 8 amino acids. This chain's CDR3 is CASRDSLF. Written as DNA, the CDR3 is TGCGCCAGCAGGGACAGCCTCTTC.

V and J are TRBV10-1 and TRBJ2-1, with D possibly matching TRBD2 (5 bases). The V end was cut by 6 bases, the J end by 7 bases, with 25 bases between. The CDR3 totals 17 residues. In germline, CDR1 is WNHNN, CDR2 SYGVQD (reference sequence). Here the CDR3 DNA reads TGCGCCAGCAGCGCCCTACCCGGACGAGGGCAGAGGAATGAGCAGTTCTTC. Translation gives CASSALPGRGQRNEQFF.

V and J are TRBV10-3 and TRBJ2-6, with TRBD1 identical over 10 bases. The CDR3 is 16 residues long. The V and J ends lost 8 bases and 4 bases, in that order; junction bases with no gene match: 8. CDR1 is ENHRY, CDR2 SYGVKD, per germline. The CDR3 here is CAIAGTGDKGANVLTF. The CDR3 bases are TGTGCCATCGCCGGGACAGGGGACAAAGGGGCCAACGTCCTGACTTTC.

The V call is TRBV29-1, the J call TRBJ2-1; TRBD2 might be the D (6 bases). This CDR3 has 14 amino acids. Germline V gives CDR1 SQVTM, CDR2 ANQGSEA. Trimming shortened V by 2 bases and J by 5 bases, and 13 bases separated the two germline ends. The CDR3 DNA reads TGCAGCGTTGAAATCGCGGGGATAAACAATGAGCAGTTCTTC. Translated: CSVEIAGINNEQFF.

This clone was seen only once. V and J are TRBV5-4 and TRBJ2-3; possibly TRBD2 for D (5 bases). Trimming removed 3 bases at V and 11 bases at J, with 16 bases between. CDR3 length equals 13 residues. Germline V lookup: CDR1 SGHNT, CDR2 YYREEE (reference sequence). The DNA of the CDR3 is TGTGCCAGCAGCTCCTATGAGAGGGCGGTGCAGTATTTT. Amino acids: CASSSYERAVQYF. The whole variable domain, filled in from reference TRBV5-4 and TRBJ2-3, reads ETGVTQSPTHLIKTRGQQVTLRCSSQSGHNTVSWYQQALGQGPQFIFQYYREEENGRGNFPPRFSGLQFPNYSSELNVNALELDDSALYLCASSSYERAVQYFGPGTRLTVL.

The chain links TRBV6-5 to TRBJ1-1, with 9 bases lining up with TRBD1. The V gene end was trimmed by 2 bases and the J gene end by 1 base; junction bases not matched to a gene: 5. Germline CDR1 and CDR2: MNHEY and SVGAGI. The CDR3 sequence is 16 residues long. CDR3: CASSYAKGQGNTEAFF. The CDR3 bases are TGTGCCAGCAGTTACGCCAAGGGACAGGGGAACACTGAAGCTTTCTTT.

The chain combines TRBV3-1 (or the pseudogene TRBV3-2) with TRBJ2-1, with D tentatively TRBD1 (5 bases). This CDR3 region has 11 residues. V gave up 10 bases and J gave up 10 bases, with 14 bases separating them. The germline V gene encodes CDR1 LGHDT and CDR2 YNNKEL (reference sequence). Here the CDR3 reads CATGLGGEQFF. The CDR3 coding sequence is TGTGCCACAGGGCTGGGCGGCGAGCAGTTCTTC.

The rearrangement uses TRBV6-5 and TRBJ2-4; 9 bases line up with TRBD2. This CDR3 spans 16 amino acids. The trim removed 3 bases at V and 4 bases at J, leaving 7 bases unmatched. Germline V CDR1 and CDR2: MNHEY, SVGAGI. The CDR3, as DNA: TGTGCCAGCAGTTATCGCGGGGGGGCCGGGAAAAACATTCAGTACTTC. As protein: CASSYRGGAGKNIQYF.

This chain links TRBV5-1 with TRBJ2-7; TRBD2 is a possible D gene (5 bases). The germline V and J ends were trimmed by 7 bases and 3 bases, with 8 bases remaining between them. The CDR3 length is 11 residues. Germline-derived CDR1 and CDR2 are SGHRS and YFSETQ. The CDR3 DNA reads TGCGCCAGCGGTGGGAGCTACGAGCAGTACTTC. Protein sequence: CASGGSYEQYF. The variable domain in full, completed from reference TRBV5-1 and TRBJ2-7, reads KAGVTQTPRYLIKTRGQQVTLSCSPISGHRSVSWYQQTPGQGLQFLFEYFSETQRNKGNFPGRFSGRQFSNSRSEMNVSTLELGDSALYLCASGGSYEQYFGPGTRLTVT.

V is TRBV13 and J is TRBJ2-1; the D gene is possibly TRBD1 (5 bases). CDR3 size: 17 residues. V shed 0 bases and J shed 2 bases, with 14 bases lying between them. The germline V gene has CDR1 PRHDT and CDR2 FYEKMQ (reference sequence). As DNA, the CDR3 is TGTGCCAGCAGCTTAGGTAAGGGCGACAGAACCTACAATGAGCAGTTCTTC. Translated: CASSLGKGDRTYNEQFF. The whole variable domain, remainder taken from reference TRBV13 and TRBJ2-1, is AAGVIQSPRHLIKEKRETATLKCYPIPRHDTVYWYQQGPGQDPQFLISFYEKMQSDKGSIPDRFSAQQFSDYHSELNMSSLELGDSALYFCASSLGKGDRTYNEQFFGPGTRLTVL.

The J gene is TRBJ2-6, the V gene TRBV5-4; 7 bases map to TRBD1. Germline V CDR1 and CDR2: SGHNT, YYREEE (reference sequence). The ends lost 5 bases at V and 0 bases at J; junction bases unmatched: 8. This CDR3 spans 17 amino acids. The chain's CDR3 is CASSPRDSPSGANVLTF. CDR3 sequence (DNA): TGTGCCAGCAGTCCCCGGGACAGCCCCTCTGGGGCCAACGTCCTGACTTTC.

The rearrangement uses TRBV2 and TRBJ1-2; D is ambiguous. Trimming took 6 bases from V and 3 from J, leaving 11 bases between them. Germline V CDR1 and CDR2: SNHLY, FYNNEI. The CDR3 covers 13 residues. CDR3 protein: CASRTDRYYGYTF. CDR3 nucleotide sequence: TGTGCCAGCAGAACAGACCGCTACTATGGCTACACCTTC. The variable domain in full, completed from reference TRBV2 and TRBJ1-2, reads EPEVTQTPSHQVTQMGQEVILRCVPISNHLYFYWYRQILGQKVEFLVSFYNNEISEKSEIFDDQFSVERPDGSNFTLKIRSTKLEDSAMYFCASRTDRYYGYTFGSGTRLTVV.

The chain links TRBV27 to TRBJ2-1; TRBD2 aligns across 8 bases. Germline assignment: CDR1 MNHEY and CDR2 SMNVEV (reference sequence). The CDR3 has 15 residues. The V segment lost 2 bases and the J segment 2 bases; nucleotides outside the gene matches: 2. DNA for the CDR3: TGTGCCAGCAGTTTAATAGCGGGGACCTACAATGAGCAGTTCTTC. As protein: CASSLIAGTYNEQFF.

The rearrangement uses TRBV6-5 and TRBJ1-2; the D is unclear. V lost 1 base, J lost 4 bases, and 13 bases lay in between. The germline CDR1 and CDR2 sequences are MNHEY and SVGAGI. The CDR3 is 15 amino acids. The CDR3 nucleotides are TGTGCCAGCAGTTACTTACGGGGAGCATCCTATGGCTACACCTTC. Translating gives CASSYLRGASYGYTF.

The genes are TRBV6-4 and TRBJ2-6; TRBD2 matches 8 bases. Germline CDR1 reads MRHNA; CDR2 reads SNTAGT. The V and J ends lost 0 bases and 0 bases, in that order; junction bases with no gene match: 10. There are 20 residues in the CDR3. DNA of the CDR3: TGTGCCAGCAGTGACTCGGTTGGCAGCGGGGGCCTCTCTGGGGCCAACGTCCTGACTTTC. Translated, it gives CASSDSVGSGGLSGANVLTF.